This TCR beta chain emerged from a study of blood T cell repertoires in COVID-19. About the study: In each case, the material was cDNA or gDNA derived from T cells, B-cell-depleted T cells, or PBMCs.

The CDR3 extends over 17 amino acids. Germline CDR1 reads ENHRY; CDR2 reads SYGVKD. Trimming removed 0 bases at V and 4 bases at J, with 19 bases between. In the original workflow: Reference gene primer amplification gave estimated nucleated cell counts. TCRdb's table, derived via immunoSEQ multiplex PCR, lists solely in-frame clones and lacks some. The V and J calls and clone size are taken from that table; D and trimming were inferred from the DNA. The data contain about 50,000 clones, 75% to 85% of them singletons. The rearrangement links TRBV10-3 to TRBJ2-7; a weak D match, TRBD1 (6 bases). Specimen: peripheral blood. The TCR sequence derives from a man aged 40-49 years with acute or convalescent COVID-19. CDR3 bases: TGTGCCATCAGTGAGTCCCTGGGAAGGACAGACTTTTACGAGCAGTACTTC. This encodes CAISESLGRTDFYEQYF.